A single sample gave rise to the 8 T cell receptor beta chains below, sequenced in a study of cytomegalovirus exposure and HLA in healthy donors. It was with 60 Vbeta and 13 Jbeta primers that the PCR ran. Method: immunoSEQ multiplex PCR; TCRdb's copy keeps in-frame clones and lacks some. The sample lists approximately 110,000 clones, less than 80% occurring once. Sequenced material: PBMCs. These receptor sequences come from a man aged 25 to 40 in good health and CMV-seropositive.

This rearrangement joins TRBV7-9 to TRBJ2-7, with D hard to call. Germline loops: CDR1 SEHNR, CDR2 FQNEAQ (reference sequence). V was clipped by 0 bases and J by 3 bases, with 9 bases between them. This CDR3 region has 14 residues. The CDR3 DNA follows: TGTGCCAGCAGCTTAGCCGTCGGTTTCTACGAGCAGTACTTC. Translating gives CASSLAVGFYEQYF. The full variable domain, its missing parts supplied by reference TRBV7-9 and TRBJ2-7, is DTGVSQNPRHKITKRGQNVTFRCDPISEHNRLYWYRQTLGQGPEFLTYFQNEAQLEKSRLLSDRFSAERPKGSFSTLEIQRTEQGDSAMYLCASSLAVGFYEQYFGPGTRLTVT.

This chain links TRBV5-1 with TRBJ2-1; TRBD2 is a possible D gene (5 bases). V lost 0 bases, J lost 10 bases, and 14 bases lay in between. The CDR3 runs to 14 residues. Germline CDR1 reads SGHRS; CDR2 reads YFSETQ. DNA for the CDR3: TGCGCCAGCAGCTTGGTAGTATCGGGATCCGAGCAGTTCTTC. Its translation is CASSLVVSGSEQFF.

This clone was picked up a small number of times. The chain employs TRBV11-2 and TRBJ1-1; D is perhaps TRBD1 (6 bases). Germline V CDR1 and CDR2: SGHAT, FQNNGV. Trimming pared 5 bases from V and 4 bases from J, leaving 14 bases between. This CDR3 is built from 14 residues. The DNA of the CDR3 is TGTGCCAGCAGCCAGGCGCAGGGGAGCACTGAAGCTTTCTTT. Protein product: CASSQAQGSTEAFF.

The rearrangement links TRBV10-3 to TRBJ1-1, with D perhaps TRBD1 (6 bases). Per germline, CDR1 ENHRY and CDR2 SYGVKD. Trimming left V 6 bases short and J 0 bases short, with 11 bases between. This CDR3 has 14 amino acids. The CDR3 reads CAIRDRFLNTEAFF. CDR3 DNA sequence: TGTGCCATCAGAGACAGGTTTTTGAACACTGAAGCTTTCTTT.

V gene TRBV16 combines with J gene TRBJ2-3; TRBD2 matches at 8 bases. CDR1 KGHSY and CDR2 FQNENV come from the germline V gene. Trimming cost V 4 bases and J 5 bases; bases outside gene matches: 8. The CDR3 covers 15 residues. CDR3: CASSRYGGAGDTQYF. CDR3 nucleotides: TGTGCCAGCAGCCGGTACGGGGGGGCCGGAGATACGCAGTATTTT.

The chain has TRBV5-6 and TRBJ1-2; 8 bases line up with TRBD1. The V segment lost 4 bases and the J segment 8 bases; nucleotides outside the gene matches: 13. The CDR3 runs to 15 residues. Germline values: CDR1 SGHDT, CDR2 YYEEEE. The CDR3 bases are TGTGCCAGCAGCCCCCCGGGCAGGGGGCTGAGGGGCTACACCTTC. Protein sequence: CASSPPGRGLRGYTF.

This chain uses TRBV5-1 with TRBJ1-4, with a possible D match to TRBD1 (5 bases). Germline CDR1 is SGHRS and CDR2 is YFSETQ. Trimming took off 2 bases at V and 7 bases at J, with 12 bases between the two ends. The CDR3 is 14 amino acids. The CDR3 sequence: CASSFAGVTEKLFF. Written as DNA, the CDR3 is TGCGCCAGCAGCTTCGCGGGGGTTACTGAAAAACTGTTTTTT.

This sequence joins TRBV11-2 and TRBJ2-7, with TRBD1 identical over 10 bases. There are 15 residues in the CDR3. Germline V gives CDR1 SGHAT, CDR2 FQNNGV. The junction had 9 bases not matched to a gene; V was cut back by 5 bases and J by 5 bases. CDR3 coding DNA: TGTGCCAGCAGCGCCCCGGGACAGGGGCTTAACGAGCAGTACTTC. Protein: CASSAPGQGLNEQYF.